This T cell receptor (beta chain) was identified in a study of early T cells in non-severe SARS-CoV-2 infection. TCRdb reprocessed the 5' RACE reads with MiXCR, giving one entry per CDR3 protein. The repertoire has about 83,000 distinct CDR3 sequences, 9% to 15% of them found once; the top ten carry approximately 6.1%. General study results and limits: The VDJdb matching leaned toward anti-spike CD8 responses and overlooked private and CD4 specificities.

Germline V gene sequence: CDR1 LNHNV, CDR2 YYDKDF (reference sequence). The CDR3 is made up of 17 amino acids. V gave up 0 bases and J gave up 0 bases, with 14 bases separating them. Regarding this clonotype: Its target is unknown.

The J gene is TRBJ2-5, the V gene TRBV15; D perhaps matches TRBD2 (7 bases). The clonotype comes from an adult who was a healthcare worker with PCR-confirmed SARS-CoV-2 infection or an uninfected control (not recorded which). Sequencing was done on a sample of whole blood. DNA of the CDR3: TGTGCCACCAGCAGAGATCAGGGGAGGGTGTACCAAGAGACCCAGTACTTC. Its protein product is CATSRDQGRVYQETQYF.